The T cell receptor (beta chain) under discussion was sequenced for a study of blood T cell repertoires in COVID-19. As for the study in general: The United States, Italy and Spain provided the acute and convalescent COVID-19 samples. The analysed material was cDNA or gDNA that came from T cells, B-cell-depleted T cells, or PBMCs.

There are 13 residues in the CDR3. Between the trimmed V and J ends, which lost 6 bases and 2 bases, there was a span of 10 bases. In the original analysis: Cell counts per sample came from amplifying reference gene primers. Profiling relied on immunoSEQ multiplex PCR, and the TCRdb table lists in-frame clones only, not all of them. From that table come the V and J calls and clone size; the DNA was used to work out D and trimming. The sample lists roughly 91,000 clones, about three quarters occurring once. V is TRBV12-3 or TRBV12-4 and J is TRBJ1-1, with D possibly TRBD1 on 5 matching bases. The material sequenced was peripheral blood. This TCR was recovered from a man aged 65 to 79 with acute or convalescent COVID-19. The CDR3 protein is CASRAGINTEAFF. CDR3 in DNA: TGTGCCAGCAGGGCAGGGATAAACACTGAAGCTTTCTTT.